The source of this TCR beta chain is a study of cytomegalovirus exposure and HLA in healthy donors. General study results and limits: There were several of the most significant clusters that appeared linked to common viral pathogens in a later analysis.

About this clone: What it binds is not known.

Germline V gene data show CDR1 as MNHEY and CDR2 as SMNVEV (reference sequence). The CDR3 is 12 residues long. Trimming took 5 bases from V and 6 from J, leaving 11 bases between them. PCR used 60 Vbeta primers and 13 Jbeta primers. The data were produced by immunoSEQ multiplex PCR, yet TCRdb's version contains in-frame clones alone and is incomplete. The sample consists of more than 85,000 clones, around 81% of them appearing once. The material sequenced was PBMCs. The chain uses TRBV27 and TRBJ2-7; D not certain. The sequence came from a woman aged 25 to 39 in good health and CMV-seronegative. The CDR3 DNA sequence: TGTGCCAGCAGTCCGACCGCGGCCGAGCAGTACTTC. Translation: CASSPTAAEQYF.